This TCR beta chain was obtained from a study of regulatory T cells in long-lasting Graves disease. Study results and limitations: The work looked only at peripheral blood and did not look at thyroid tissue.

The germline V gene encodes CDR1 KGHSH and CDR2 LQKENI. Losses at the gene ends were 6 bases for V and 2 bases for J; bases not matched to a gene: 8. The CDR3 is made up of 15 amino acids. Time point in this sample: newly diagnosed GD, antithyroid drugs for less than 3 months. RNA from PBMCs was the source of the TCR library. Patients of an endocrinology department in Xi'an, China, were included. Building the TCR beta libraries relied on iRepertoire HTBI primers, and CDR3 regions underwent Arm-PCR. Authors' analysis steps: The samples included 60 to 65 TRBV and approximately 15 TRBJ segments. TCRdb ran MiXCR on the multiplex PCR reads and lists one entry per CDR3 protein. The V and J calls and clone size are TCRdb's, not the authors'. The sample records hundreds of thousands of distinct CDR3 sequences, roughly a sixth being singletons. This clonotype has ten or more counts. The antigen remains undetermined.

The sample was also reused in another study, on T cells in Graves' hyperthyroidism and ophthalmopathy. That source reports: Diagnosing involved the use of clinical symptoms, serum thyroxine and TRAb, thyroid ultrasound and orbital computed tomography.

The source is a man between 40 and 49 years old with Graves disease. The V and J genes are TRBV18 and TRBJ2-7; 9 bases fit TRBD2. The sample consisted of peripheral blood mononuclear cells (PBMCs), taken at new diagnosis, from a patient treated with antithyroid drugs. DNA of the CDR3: TGTGCCAGCTCTCAGGAGGCTAGCGGGGCCTACGAGCAGTACTTC. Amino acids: CASSQEASGAYEQYF.